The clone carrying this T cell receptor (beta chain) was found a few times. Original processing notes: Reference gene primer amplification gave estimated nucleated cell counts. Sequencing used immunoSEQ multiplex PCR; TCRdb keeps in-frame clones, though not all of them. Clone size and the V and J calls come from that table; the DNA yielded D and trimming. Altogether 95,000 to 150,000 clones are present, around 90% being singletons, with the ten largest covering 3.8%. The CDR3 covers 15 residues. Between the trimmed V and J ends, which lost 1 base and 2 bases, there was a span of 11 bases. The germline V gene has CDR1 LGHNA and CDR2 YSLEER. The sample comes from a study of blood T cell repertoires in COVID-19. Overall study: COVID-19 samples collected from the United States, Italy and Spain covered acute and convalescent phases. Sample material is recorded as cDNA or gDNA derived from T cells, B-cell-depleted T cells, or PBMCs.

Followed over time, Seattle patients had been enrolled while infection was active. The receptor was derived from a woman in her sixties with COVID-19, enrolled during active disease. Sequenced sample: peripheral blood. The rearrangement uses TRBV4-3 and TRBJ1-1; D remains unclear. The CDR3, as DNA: TGCGCCAGCAGCCAAGTTCAGGCAGTTAACACTGAAGCTTTCTTT. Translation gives CASSQVQAVNTEAFF.